This T cell receptor (beta chain) was recorded in a study of T cells in Graves' hyperthyroidism and ophthalmopathy. Turning to the study itself: Staff took peripheral blood when the initial diagnosis was made, before any treatment began.

V was pared by 5 bases and J by 5 bases, with 25 bases between. This CDR3 has 17 residues. Looked up from germline, CDR1 is SGHVS and CDR2 is FNYEAQ. TCR beta CDR3 regions were amplified from RNA transcripts. TCR CDR3 regions were first amplified by RT-PCR with HTBI primers. TCRdb itself ran the multiplex PCR reads through MiXCR, one entry per CDR3 protein. The sample yields some 600,000 distinct CDR3 sequences, approximately 15% seen once. This clonotype was counted between two and nine times. Sample: blood. The chain couples TRBV7-6 to TRBJ2-7; possibly TRBD1 for D (6 bases). The clonotype comes from a woman aged 25 to 45 with Graves' hyperthyroidism that later progressed to Graves' ophthalmopathy. This CDR3 reads CASSPSWTPTGFDEQYF. CDR3 in DNA: TGTGCCAGCAGCCCCTCCTGGACCCCGACAGGATTTGACGAGCAGTACTTC.